This TCR beta chain was captured by sequencing in a study of OX40 agonist ivuxolimab in advanced cancers. Study results and caveats: More expanded clones were seen, on average, in CD8+ T cells than in CD4+. Some nonresponders also had low normalized T-cell clonal expansion.

Profiled with immunoSEQ multiplex PCR; TCRdb holds only in-frame clones, not every one. The sample holds tens of thousands of clones; 89% are singletons and the top ten take about an eighth. Systemic immunosuppression or a history of autoimmune disease excluded patients. The ends lost 0 bases at V and 2 bases at J; junction bases unmatched: 6. Germline values: CDR1 PRHDT, CDR2 FYEKMQ (reference sequence). This CDR3 is built from 17 residues. A word on this clone: What it binds is unknown.

The sample in question was CD4+ or CD8+ T cells sorted from blood, obtained in a trial of the OX40 agonist ivuxolimab. The TCR was taken from an adult with an advanced solid tumor such as melanoma, head and neck, liver or kidney cancer. The rearrangement uses TRBV13 and TRBJ2-3; 9 positions match TRBD1. The CDR3 loop reads CASSLGPGQGITDTQYF. CDR3 nucleotides: TGTGCCAGCAGCTTAGGCCCGGGACAGGGAATCACAGATACGCAGTATTTT.